The rows below give T cell receptor beta chains drawn from one sample of a study of tumor and adjacent non-tumor tissue in lung cancer. TCRdb re-analysed the multiplex PCR reads in MiXCR, keeping a single row per CDR3 protein. The table records about 200,000 distinct CDR3 sequences, 60% to 75% of them present only once. The sequenced sample consisted of lung tumor tissue. These receptors all come from a man between 60 and 70 years old with non-small cell lung cancer. Both conserved end residues are part of each CDR3. A D gene is named only where the DNA matches it firmly. Clone size is given for some rows only: seen once, a few or many times, or a class if the clone is expanded.

clone size: .; D gene: .; V gene: TRBV12-3/TRBV12-4; J gene: TRBJ1-1; CDR3 DNA: TGTGCCAGCAGTTTCCCTCTGGGCGGGAACACTGGAGCTTTCTTT; CDR3 protein: CASSFPLGGNTGAFF
clone size: .; D gene: .; V gene: TRBV11-2; J gene: TRBJ2-4; CDR3 DNA: TGTGCCGGCAGCCCTCACAGAGCCAAAAACATTCAGTACTTC; CDR3 protein: CAGSPHRAKNIQYF
clone size: .; D gene: .; V gene: TRBV6-1; J gene: TRBJ2-7; CDR3 DNA: TGTGCCAGCAGTGAAGACAGGAGGGGCTACGAGCAGTACTTC; CDR3 protein: CASSEDRRGYEQYF
clone size: .; D gene: TRBD2; V gene: TRBV12-3/TRBV12-4; J gene: TRBJ2-7; CDR3 DNA: TGTACCAGCACATCCCCAAAGCGGGAGGGCCGCTACGAGCAGTACTTC; CDR3 protein: CTSTSPKREGRYEQYF
clone size: many; D gene: TRBD1; V gene: TRBV6-2/TRBV6-3; J gene: TRBJ1-2; CDR3 DNA: TGTGCCAGCAGACCCGGGACAGACTATGGCTACACCTTC; CDR3 protein: CASRPGTDYGYTF
clone size: .; D gene: .; V gene: TRBV20-1; J gene: TRBJ2-7; CDR3 DNA: TGCTGTGCTCCCCCTAGGGGGACCTCCTACGAGCAGTACTTC; CDR3 protein: CCAPPRGTSYEQYF
clone size: .; D gene: TRBD1; V gene: TRBV6-1; J gene: TRBJ2-7; CDR3 DNA: TGTCCCAACAGGACCCCGGGACAGGGGACCTACGAGCAGTACTTC; CDR3 protein: CPNRTPGQGTYEQYF
clone size: .; D gene: TRBD2; V gene: TRBV24-1; J gene: TRBJ2-5; CDR3 DNA: TGTGCCACCGGTGAAAGCGGGGCCCAAGAGACCCAGTACTTC; CDR3 protein: CATGESGAQETQYF
clone size: many; D gene: TRBD1; V gene: TRBV11-3; J gene: TRBJ1-1; CDR3 DNA: TGTGCCAGCAGCACGCCCGGGACAGGGTACGTGAACACTGAAGCTTTCTTT; CDR3 protein: CASSTPGTGYVNTEAFF
clone size: once; D gene: .; V gene: TRBV11-2; J gene: TRBJ1-2; CDR3 DNA: TGTGTCAGCAGTCGGACATGGGATGGCTACACCTTC; CDR3 protein: CVSSRTWDGYTF
clone size: many; D gene: TRBD2; V gene: TRBV20-1; J gene: TRBJ2-7; CDR3 DNA: TGCAGTGCTAGAGCAAAAGCGGGAGGGGCCGAGCAGTACTTC; CDR3 protein: CSARAKAGGAEQYF
clone size: .; D gene: .; V gene: TRBV11-3; J gene: TRBJ2-1; CDR3 DNA: TGTGCCAGCAGCTCCGAGGCGGGCAATGAGCAGTTCTTC; CDR3 protein: CASSSEAGNEQFF
clone size: .; D gene: .; V gene: TRBV20-1; J gene: TRBJ2-7; CDR3 DNA: TGCAGTGCTAGAGGGGGGGTAGCAGACTACGAGCAGTACTTC; CDR3 protein: CSARGGVADYEQYF
clone size: .; D gene: .; V gene: TRBV21-1; J gene: TRBJ2-1; CDR3 DNA: TGTGCCAGCAGCAACGGAACGTTATATGAGCAGTTCTTC; CDR3 protein: CASSNGTLYEQFF
clone size: .; D gene: TRBD1; V gene: TRBV20-1; J gene: TRBJ2-2; CDR3 DNA: TGCAGTGCTAGGGGGACAGCCAAGAACAACGGGGAGCTGTTTTTT; CDR3 protein: CSARGTAKNNGELFF
clone size: .; D gene: .; V gene: TRBV9; J gene: TRBJ2-5; CDR3 DNA: TGTGCCAGCAGCGACCCAAACAGGGAAGAGACCCAGTACTTC; CDR3 protein: CASSDPNREETQYF
clone size: few; D gene: .; V gene: TRBV6-1; J gene: TRBJ2-7; CDR3 DNA: TGTGCCAGCAGTGAAAACAGGGGGGGGCAGTACTTC; CDR3 protein: CASSENRGGQYF
clone size: few; D gene: TRBD1; V gene: TRBV6-2/TRBV6-3; J gene: TRBJ2-7; CDR3 DNA: TGTGCCAGCAGTCTCAACAGGGGTTACGAGCAGTACTTC; CDR3 protein: CASSLNRGYEQYF
clone size: .; D gene: .; V gene: TRBV7-9; J gene: TRBJ2-7; CDR3 DNA: TGTGCCAGCAGCTCGTCTGACGGAAGAGGTGTGCAGTACTTC; CDR3 protein: CASSSSDGRGVQYF
clone size: .; D gene: .; V gene: TRBV28; J gene: TRBJ1-2; CDR3 DNA: TGTGCCGGCAGTTACAAGGCTGGCTACACCTTC; CDR3 protein: CAGSYKAGYTF
clone size: .; D gene: .; V gene: TRBV20-1; J gene: TRBJ2-5; CDR3 DNA: TGCAGTGCTAGCGGCCTAGCGCGAAACCAAGATACCCAGTACTTC; CDR3 protein: CSASGLARNQDTQYF
clone size: many; D gene: .; V gene: TRBV12-3/TRBV12-4; J gene: TRBJ1-6; CDR3 DNA: TGTGCCAGCAGTTCCCGAGGGTCCGGTTCACCCCTCCACTTT; CDR3 protein: CASSSRGSGSPLHF
clone size: .; D gene: .; V gene: TRBV6-1; J gene: TRBJ1-2; CDR3 DNA: TGTGCCAGCTGTGAAGCGGGACTGAACTATGGCTACACCTTC; CDR3 protein: CASCEAGLNYGYTF
clone size: .; D gene: .; V gene: TRBV5-5; J gene: TRBJ2-7; CDR3 DNA: TGTGCCAGCAGCCACGCCGGACAGTCCTACCAGCAGTACTTC; CDR3 protein: CASSHAGQSYQQYF
clone size: .; D gene: .; V gene: TRBV6-5; J gene: TRBJ2-7; CDR3 DNA: TGTGCCAGCAGTTATTCGGATCCGGGGAGGTCCGAGCAGTATTTC; CDR3 protein: CASSYSDPGRSEQYF
clone size: .; D gene: TRBD1; V gene: TRBV11-2; J gene: TRBJ2-2; CDR3 DNA: TGTGCTAGCAGCAGAACTTTGGGACAGGGGGCCGGGGAGCTGTTTTTT; CDR3 protein: CASSRTLGQGAGELFF
clone size: .; D gene: .; V gene: TRBV6-5; J gene: TRBJ1-5; CDR3 DNA: TGTGCCAGCTGTTACTCTAGGGGGACGGAGAATCAGCCCCAGCATTTT; CDR3 protein: CASCYSRGTENQPQHF
clone size: .; D gene: .; V gene: TRBV11-2; J gene: TRBJ2-5; CDR3 DNA: TGTGCCAGCAGTTCCACCCCCTCGAAGAGCCTTCTCGAGATCCAGTACTTC; CDR3 protein: CASSSTPSKSLLEIQYF
clone size: .; D gene: .; V gene: TRBV15; J gene: TRBJ2-5; CDR3 DNA: TGTGCCACCAGCAGAAATGTAGGGGAAGAGACCCAGTACTTC; CDR3 protein: CATSRNVGEETQYF
clone size: .; D gene: TRBD2; V gene: TRBV20-1; J gene: TRBJ2-3; CDR3 DNA: TGCAGTGCTTCCCGACCCACACTGGCGGGGGTGGGGAATTCACAGGATAGGCAGTATTTT; CDR3 protein: CSASRPTLAGVGNSQDRQYF
clone size: .; D gene: .; V gene: TRBV29-1; J gene: TRBJ2-4; CDR3 DNA: TGCGGCGCAACCCAAGGTGGGGGAGCCAAAAACATTCAGTACTTC; CDR3 protein: CGATQGGGAKNIQYF
clone size: .; D gene: TRBD1; V gene: TRBV11-3; J gene: TRBJ1-1; CDR3 DNA: TGTGCCAGTAGCGCGGGACAGGGGGAGAACACTGAAGCTTTCTTT; CDR3 protein: CASSAGQGENTEAFF
clone size: many; D gene: .; V gene: TRBV12-3/TRBV12-4; J gene: TRBJ2-5; CDR3 DNA: TGTGCCAGCAGCTCCAATCCAGGAACGGGAGAGACCCAGTACTTC; CDR3 protein: CASSSNPGTGETQYF
clone size: once; D gene: TRBD2; V gene: TRBV7-2; J gene: TRBJ2-2; CDR3 DNA: TGTGCCAGCAGTCCACTAGCGGGGAACACCGGGAAGCTGTTTTTT; CDR3 protein: CASSPLAGNTGKLFF
clone size: .; D gene: TRBD1; V gene: TRBV12-3/TRBV12-4; J gene: TRBJ2-3; CDR3 DNA: TGTGCCAGCAGTGTGGCAGGGGGCTGTAGGGATTCGCAGTATTTT; CDR3 protein: CASSVAGGCRDSQYF